A single sample is the source of the 27 T cell receptor beta chains below, sequenced in a study of blood T cell repertoires in COVID-19. The protocol was immunoSEQ multiplex PCR, while the TCRdb copy is restricted to in-frame clones and leaves out a portion. The table records fewer than 350,000 clones, around 85% of them present only once. Sequenced sample: PBMCs or T cells enriched from blood (not recorded which). These TCRs come from a woman aged 40 to 50 who had recovered from COVID-19.

The J gene is TRBJ2-7, the V gene TRBV28, with 8 bases that match TRBD1. J lost 12 bases, V lost 2 bases, and 9 bases had no gene match. From germline, CDR1 is MDHEN and CDR2 SYDVKM. The CDR3 loop spans 13 amino acids. As DNA, the CDR3 is TGTGCCAGCAGTTTAGGCAGGGGGCTAGCCGGGTACTTC. It translates to CASSLGRGLAGYF. The entire variable domain, with the rest obtained from reference TRBV28 and TRBJ2-7, is as follows: DVKVTQSSRYLVKRTGEKVFLECVQDMDHENMFWYRQDPGLGLRLIYFSYDVKMKEKGDIPEGYSVSREKKERFSLILESASTNQTSMYLCASSLGRGLAGYFGPGTRLTVT.

The rearrangement links TRBV21-1 to TRBJ2-2; the table's D call of TRBD1 was not tested on the DNA. TRBV21-1 is assigned pseudogene status. The CDR3 has 15 amino acids. CDR3 nucleotide sequence: TGTGCCAGCAGCAAGCCGGGACAACATACCGGGGAGCTGTTTTTT. Protein product: CASSKPGQHTGELFF.

V usage is TRBV11-2 and J usage is TRBJ2-1; D may be TRBD2 (6 bases). The germline CDR1 and CDR2 sequences are SGHAT and FQNNGV. CDR3 size: 11 residues. V lost 6 bases to trimming and J lost 10 bases, with 10 bases between them. CDR3 sequence reads: CASSWGVEQFF. The CDR3 bases are TGTGCCAGCAGTTGGGGGGTCGAGCAGTTCTTC.

This chain's CDR3 is CASSLIAGAAHNEQFF. The CDR3 DNA follows: TGTGCCAGCAGCTTGATAGCGGGAGCAGCGCACAATGAGCAGTTCTTC. The J gene is TRBJ2-1, the V gene TRBV7-8; 9 bases agree with TRBD2. CDR3 size: 16 residues. CDR1 is SGHVS and CDR2 is FQNEAQ in the germline V gene. V dropped 3 bases and J dropped 5; count of bases not matched to a gene: 8.

The rearrangement links TRBV19 to TRBJ2-1; D unresolved. The CDR3 is 14 amino acids. The germline CDR1 and CDR2 sequences are LNHDA and SQIVND (reference sequence). V was trimmed by 9 bases and J by 5 bases, leaving 17 bases between them. The CDR3 is CASSPSPTDNEQFF. The CDR3 nucleotides are TGTGCCAGCTCCCCGTCGCCTACGGACAATGAGCAGTTCTTC.

The chain recombines TRBV29-1 with TRBJ2-2; TRBD1 is a possible D gene (6 bases). Per the germline V gene, CDR1 is SQVTM and CDR2 is ANQGSEA. This CDR3 is built from 13 residues. The V end was cut by 7 bases, the J end by 0 bases, with 9 bases between. CDR3 sequence: CSAGQTNTGELFF. CDR3 nucleotide sequence: TGCAGCGCGGGACAAACGAACACCGGGGAGCTGTTTTTT.

V usage is TRBV3-1 (or the pseudogene TRBV3-2) and J usage is TRBJ2-7, with TRBD1 as a possible D gene (5 bases). V lost 5 bases and J 6 bases, leaving 11 bases between the germline ends. The CDR3 spans 12 residues. The germline CDR1 and CDR2 sequences are LGHDT and YNNKEL (reference sequence). CDR3 protein: CASSIQGCEQYF. CDR3 coding DNA: TGTGCCAGCAGCATCCAGGGTTGCGAGCAGTACTTC.

This rearrangement joins TRBV27 to TRBJ2-7; 11 bases match TRBD2. Per germline, CDR1 MNHEY and CDR2 SMNVEV (reference sequence). V gave up 5 bases and J gave up 3 bases; unmatched junction bases: 12. The CDR3 has 17 residues. The CDR3 nucleotides are TGTGCCAGCAGTCCCGTGGGTAGCGGGAGGGGAATCTACGAGCAGTACTTC. Protein product: CASSPVGSGRGIYEQYF.

J is TRBJ2-7 and V is TRBV25-1, with 9 bases aligning to TRBD2. V trimming: 2 bases; J trimming: 6 bases; junction bases outside the gene matches: 8. The CDR3 length is 15 residues. In germline, CDR1 is MGHDK, CDR2 SYGVNS. CDR3 region: CASSEKSSGSGEQYF. CDR3 nucleotides: TGTGCCAGCAGTGAAAAGAGTAGCGGGAGCGGCGAGCAGTACTTC.

The chain is built from TRBV27 and TRBJ2-2, with 8 bases lining up with TRBD2. CDR1 is MNHEY, CDR2 SMNVEV, per germline (reference sequence). This CDR3 comprises 13 residues. Trimming removed 9 bases from V and 6 bases from J; junction bases left unmatched: 6. The CDR3 bases are TGTGCCAGTCATAAAGCGGGAGCCGGGGAGCTGTTTTTT. Translated, it gives CASHKAGAGELFF.

This chain joins TRBV2 and TRBJ2-1; D gene ambiguous. The CDR3 runs to 12 residues. The V gene lost 4 bases and the J gene lost 10 bases, with 11 bases spanning the gap. The germline CDR1 and CDR2 sequences are SNHLY and FYNNEI. The CDR3 region has the DNA TGTGCCAGCAGTGTAGAAGTGAGGGAGCAGTTCTTC. Its translation is CASSVEVREQFF.

V is TRBV19 and J is TRBJ1-5; TRBD1 is a possible D gene (6 bases). Germline V CDR1 and CDR2: LNHDA, SQIVND (reference sequence). The CDR3 is 12 residues long. Trimming took 6 bases from V and 7 from J, leaving 10 bases between them. As DNA, the CDR3 is TGTGCCAGTAGCGATCAGGGGCAGCCCCAGCATTTT. Protein sequence: CASSDQGQPQHF.

In its sample, this clone was seen once. The J gene is TRBJ2-7, the V gene TRBV2; TRBD1 aligns across 8 bases. Germline lookup yields CDR1 SNHLY and CDR2 FYNNEI. This CDR3 is built from 12 residues. V gave up 11 bases and J gave up 3 bases; unmatched junction bases: 6. CDR3 protein: CACGQGVYEQYF. The DNA of the CDR3 is TGTGCCTGCGGACAGGGAGTCTACGAGCAGTACTTC.

Details on this clone: Sequence at one end of the junction differs from germline and may be a read error. The same CDR3 also results from other DNA sequences found in this sample. V usage is TRBV7-9 and J usage is TRBJ1-1; D may be TRBD1 (5 bases). In germline, CDR1 is SEHNR, CDR2 FQNEAQ (reference sequence). CDR3 size: 14 residues. The CDR3 protein is CASSLAGGNTEAFF. CDR3 in DNA: TGTGCCAGCAGCCTAGCCGGGGGGAACACTGAAGCTTTCTTT.

The chain recombines TRBV28 with TRBJ2-1; D unclear. The CDR3 has 11 amino acids. Germline V lookup: CDR1 MDHEN, CDR2 SYDVKM. The V end lost 2 bases, the J end lost 10 bases, and 6 bases lay between the germline ends. CDR3 DNA: TGTGCCAGCAGTTTAAGGAGAGAGCAGTTCTTC. This translates into CASSLRREQFF.

The J gene is TRBJ2-2, the V gene TRBV7-3, with D maybe TRBD2 (6 bases). V was cut by 5 bases and J by 4 bases, with 14 bases left in between. The CDR3 has 15 residues. The germline CDR1 and CDR2 sequences are SGHTA and FQGTGA. The CDR3 bases are TGTGCCAGCAGCCCAAATGGAGGGCCCACCGGGGAGCTGTTTTTT. This gives the protein CASSPNGGPTGELFF.

The chain carries TRBV28 and TRBJ2-2, with 11 bases fitting TRBD2. Germline V lookup: CDR1 MDHEN, CDR2 SYDVKM. Losses at the gene ends were 5 bases for V and 6 bases for J; bases not matched to a gene: 5. The CDR3 has 15 amino acids. CDR3: CASSTSGRIPGELFF. The CDR3 DNA reads as TGTGCCAGCAGTACTAGCGGGAGAATCCCCGGGGAGCTGTTTTTT.

The chain uses TRBV10-3 and TRBJ1-1, with TRBD1 as a possible D gene (6 bases). Germline values: CDR1 ENHRY, CDR2 SYGVKD. The CDR3 is made up of 12 amino acids. Deletions cut 8 bases from V and 1 base from J, with 8 bases between. CDR3 sequence reads: CAIGRGNTEAFF. CDR3 coding DNA: TGTGCCATCGGCAGGGGGAACACTGAAGCTTTCTTT.

This chain joins TRBV28 and TRBJ1-1, with D unclear. Germline loops: CDR1 MDHEN, CDR2 SYDVKM. This CDR3 has 13 residues. V was cut by 5 bases and J by 4 bases, with 11 bases left in between. Here the CDR3 reads CASSPLYGTEAFF. The CDR3, as DNA: TGTGCCAGCAGTCCGCTCTATGGCACTGAAGCTTTCTTT.

V usage is TRBV30 and J usage is TRBJ2-1, with D perhaps matching TRBD2 (5 bases). Trimming pared 3 bases from V and 0 bases from J, leaving 15 bases between. The CDR3 consists of 16 residues. In germline, CDR1 is GTSNPN, CDR2 SVGIG (reference sequence). The CDR3 loop is CAWRNGGPSSYNEQFF. The DNA for the CDR3 is TGTGCCTGGAGGAATGGAGGTCCAAGCTCCTACAATGAGCAGTTCTTC.

The chain carries TRBV4-2 and TRBJ2-7; perhaps TRBD2 as D (6 bases). With 2 bases removed from V and 6 bases from J, the gap between germline ends came to 14 bases. Germline V gene sequence: CDR1 LGHNA, CDR2 YNFKEQ. This CDR3 has 14 amino acids. DNA for the CDR3: TGTGCCAGCAGCCAATCCGGTCTGGGGGGCGAGCAGTACTTC. This encodes CASSQSGLGGEQYF.

This rearrangement joins TRBV6-5 to TRBJ1-1, with D possibly TRBD1 on 6 matching bases. Germline CDR1 is MNHEY and CDR2 is SVGAGI. V was shortened by 5 bases and J by 9 bases, with 13 bases between the two germline ends. This CDR3 spans 12 amino acids. The CDR3 protein is CASSPQGMQAFF. As DNA, the CDR3 is TGTGCCAGCAGTCCTCAGGGGATGCAAGCTTTCTTT.

This chain joins TRBV18 and TRBJ2-3; D is unresolved. The CDR3 totals 12 residues. The germline gives CDR1 KGHSH, CDR2 LQKENI. V was shortened by 3 bases and J by 4 bases, with 5 bases between the two germline ends. In nucleotides, the CDR3 is TGTGCCAGCTCACCGCAGTCAGATACGCAGTATTTT. This encodes CASSPQSDTQYF.

The chain uses TRBV11-3 and TRBJ1-1; D call uncertain. The V and J ends lost 2 bases and 2 bases respectively, with 6 bases between them. Germline assignment: CDR1 SGHNT and CDR2 YENEEA. The CDR3 covers 13 residues. CDR3 in DNA: TGTGCCAGCAGCTTATCCCTTAACACTGAAGCTTTCTTT. This translates into CASSLSLNTEAFF.

The chain uses TRBV25-1 and TRBJ2-1; TRBD2 might be the D (6 bases). Germline-derived CDR1 and CDR2 are MGHDK and SYGVNS. The CDR3 runs 18 residues. V lost 2 bases to trimming and J lost 5 bases, with 22 bases between them. Here the CDR3 DNA reads TGTGCCAGCAGTGAAGCCCTCGTGTACGGGAGTGCCCACAATGAGCAGTTCTTC. It specifies CASSEALVYGSAHNEQFF.

This clone was seen a handful of times. This chain joins TRBV4-3 and TRBJ2-7, with 7 bases that match TRBD2. The germline V gene has CDR1 LGHNA and CDR2 YSLEER. The CDR3 sequence is 17 residues long. With 2 bases clipped from V and 0 bases from J, the junction kept 10 bases outside the gene matches. Here the CDR3 DNA reads TGCGCCAGCAGCCAACAACTCAGCGGGGCAAGCTCCTACGAGCAGTACTTC. Translated, it gives CASSQQLSGASSYEQYF.

The table lists this clone with many counts. The genes are TRBV25-1 and TRBJ1-2; no reliable D call. There are 11 residues in the CDR3. Germline V gives CDR1 MGHDK, CDR2 SYGVNS. V lost 9 bases to trimming and J lost 1 base, with 6 bases between them. In nucleotides, the CDR3 is TGTGCCAGATACTGTAACTATGGCTACACCTTC. It is translated as CARYCNYGYTF.